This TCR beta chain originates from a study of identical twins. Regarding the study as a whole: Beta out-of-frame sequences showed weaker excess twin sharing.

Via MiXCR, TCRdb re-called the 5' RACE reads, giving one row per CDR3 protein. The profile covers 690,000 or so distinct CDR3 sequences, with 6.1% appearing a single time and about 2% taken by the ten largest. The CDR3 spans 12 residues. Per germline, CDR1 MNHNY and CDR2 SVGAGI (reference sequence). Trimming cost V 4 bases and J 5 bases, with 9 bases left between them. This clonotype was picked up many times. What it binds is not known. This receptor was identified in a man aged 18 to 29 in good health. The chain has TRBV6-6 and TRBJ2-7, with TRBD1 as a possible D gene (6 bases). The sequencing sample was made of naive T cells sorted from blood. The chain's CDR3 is CASSSGANEQYV. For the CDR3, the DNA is TGTGCCAGCAGTTCAGGGGCCAACGAGCAGTACGTC.